The 8 T cell receptor beta chains listed next were all sequenced from one sample in a study of T cell responses to AZD1222 COVID-19 vaccine. Libraries were prepared by immunoSEQ multiplex PCR; TCRdb keeps only in-frame clonotypes and omits some of them. The sample carries some 150,000 clones, 88% recorded once. This material consisted of peripheral blood, taken 28 days after the second AZD1222 dose. The receptors shown here come from an adult who received the AZD1222 COVID-19 vaccine.

This chain links TRBV30 with TRBJ1-1, with D maybe TRBD1 (5 bases). The germline CDR1 and CDR2 sequences are GTSNPN and SVGIG (reference sequence). Deletions cut 1 base from V and 1 base from J, with 13 bases between. The CDR3 runs 15 residues. CDR3: CAWSGTSGANTEAFF. The CDR3 nucleotides are TGTGCCTGGAGTGGGACTTCCGGGGCGAACACTGAAGCTTTCTTT.

The V call is TRBV5-5, the J call TRBJ2-2, with D possibly TRBD1 on 7 matching bases. Germline lookup yields CDR1 SGHKS and CDR2 YYEKEE (reference sequence). Trimming took 1 base from V and 6 from J, leaving 16 bases between them. The length of the CDR3 is 16 residues. The CDR3 DNA reads TGTGCCAGCAGCTTGTACGGAGGGGGCCTAGCCGGGGAGCTGTTTTTT. As protein: CASSLYGGGLAGELFF.

The gene calls are TRBV29-1 and TRBJ2-4; D gene unclear. CDR3 length equals 12 residues. The germline V gene encodes CDR1 SQVTM and CDR2 ANQGSEA. Trimming left V 5 bases short and J 9 bases short, with 14 bases between. CDR3 nucleotide sequence: TGCAGCGTTCAGCTCACAAGCGCCATTCAGTACTTC. It codes for CSVQLTSAIQYF.

Written as DNA, the CDR3 is TGTGCCAGCAGCTTAGGTAGCAGGGTGAGAAGGGATACGCAGTATTTT. Translation: CASSLGSRVRRDTQYF. The chain uses TRBV7-2 and TRBJ2-3, with a weak D call TRBD1 (5 bases). Trimming stripped 1 base from V and 6 bases from J, with 17 bases between. The CDR3 sequence is 16 residues long. CDR1 is SGHTA, CDR2 FQGNSA, per germline.

The sample holds one count of this clone. The chain links TRBV7-8 to TRBJ2-3, with 7 bases identical to TRBD1. Germline V gene sequence: CDR1 SGHVS, CDR2 FQNEAQ. There are 16 residues in the CDR3. The V segment lost 5 bases and the J segment 2 bases; nucleotides outside the gene matches: 10. The CDR3 region is CASSHRRDRYTDTQYF. The CDR3 DNA reads TGTGCCAGCAGCCATCGCCGGGACAGATACACAGATACGCAGTATTTT.

The chain couples TRBV28 to TRBJ2-7, with D uncertain. Germline CDR1 reads MDHEN; CDR2 reads SYDVKM. V was trimmed by 5 bases and J by 5 bases, leaving 22 bases between them. The CDR3 consists of 16 residues. The CDR3 nucleotides read TGTGCCAGCAGTCCCACAGTGGGCGACTTTTTAAACGAGCAGTACTTC. Translation: CASSPTVGDFLNEQYF.

V gene TRBV27 combines with J gene TRBJ2-1; 7 bases fit TRBD2. V was clipped by 3 bases and J by 0 bases; unmatched bases: 11. CDR1 MNHEY and CDR2 SMNVEV come from the germline V gene (reference sequence). There are 18 residues in the CDR3. The CDR3 protein is CASSLAGRAGSSYNEQFF. In DNA form, the CDR3 reads TGTGCCAGCAGTTTGGCGGGCAGAGCGGGGAGCTCCTACAATGAGCAGTTCTTC.

The chain is built from TRBV5-5 and TRBJ1-3; D not certain. Trimming removed 0 bases at V and 4 bases at J, with 11 bases between. Germline V lookup: CDR1 SGHKS, CDR2 YYEKEE (reference sequence). This CDR3 comprises 15 residues. The CDR3: CASSLGLEVGNTIYF. The DNA for the CDR3 is TGTGCCAGCAGCTTGGGCCTCGAGGTGGGAAACACCATATATTTT.